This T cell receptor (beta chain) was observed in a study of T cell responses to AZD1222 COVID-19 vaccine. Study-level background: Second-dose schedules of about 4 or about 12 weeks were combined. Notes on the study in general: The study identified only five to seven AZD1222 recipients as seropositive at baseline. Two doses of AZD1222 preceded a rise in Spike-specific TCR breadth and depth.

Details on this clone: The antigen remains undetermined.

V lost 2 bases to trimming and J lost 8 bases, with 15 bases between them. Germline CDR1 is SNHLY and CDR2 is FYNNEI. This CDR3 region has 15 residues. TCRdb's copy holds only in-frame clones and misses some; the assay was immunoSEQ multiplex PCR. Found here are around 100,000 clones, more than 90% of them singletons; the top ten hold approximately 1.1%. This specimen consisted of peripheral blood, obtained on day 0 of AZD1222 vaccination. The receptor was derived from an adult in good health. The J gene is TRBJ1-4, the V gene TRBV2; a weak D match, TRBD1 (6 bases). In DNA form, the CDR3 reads TGTGCCAGCAGTGAACCCGGGGGCGTTCGCGAAAAACTGTTTTTT. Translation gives CASSEPGGVREKLFF.